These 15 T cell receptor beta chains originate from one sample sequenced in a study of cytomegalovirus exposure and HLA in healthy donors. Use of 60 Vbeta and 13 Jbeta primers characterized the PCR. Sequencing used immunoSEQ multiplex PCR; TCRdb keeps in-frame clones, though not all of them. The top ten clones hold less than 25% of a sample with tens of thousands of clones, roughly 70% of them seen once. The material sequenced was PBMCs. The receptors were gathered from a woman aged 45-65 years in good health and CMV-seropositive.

The CDR3 here is CASSLVGSPSTGEQYF. The DNA of the CDR3 is TGCGCCAGCAGCTTGGTAGGATCTCCCTCTACGGGAGAGCAGTACTTC. V usage is TRBV5-1 and J usage is TRBJ2-5; a possible D gene is TRBD2 (6 bases). From germline, CDR1 is SGHRS and CDR2 YFSETQ. The CDR3 extends over 16 amino acids. The V and J ends lost 0 bases and 11 bases respectively, with 23 bases between them.

Written as DNA, the CDR3 is TGTGCCAGCAGCCGACAGGGACTGTTTGAAAAACTGTTTTTT. Amino acid sequence: CASSRQGLFEKLFF. This chain links TRBV28 with TRBJ1-4; 7 nucleotides match TRBD1. CDR1 is MDHEN, CDR2 SYDVKM, per germline. V lost 6 bases to trimming and J lost 7 bases; unmatched junction nucleotides: 8. The CDR3 spans 14 residues.

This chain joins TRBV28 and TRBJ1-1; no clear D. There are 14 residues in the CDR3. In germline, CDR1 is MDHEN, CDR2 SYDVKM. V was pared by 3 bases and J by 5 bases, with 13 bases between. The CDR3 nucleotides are TGTGCCAGCAGTTTGGAACGATGGGCAACTGAAGCTTTCTTT. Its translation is CASSLERWATEAFF.

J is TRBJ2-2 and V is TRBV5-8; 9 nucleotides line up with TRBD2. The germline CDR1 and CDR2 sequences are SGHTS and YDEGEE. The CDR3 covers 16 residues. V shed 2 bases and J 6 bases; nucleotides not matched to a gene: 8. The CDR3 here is CASSFSGRRFAGELFF. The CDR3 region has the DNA TGTGCCAGCAGCTTTAGCGGGAGAAGGTTTGCCGGGGAGCTGTTTTTT.

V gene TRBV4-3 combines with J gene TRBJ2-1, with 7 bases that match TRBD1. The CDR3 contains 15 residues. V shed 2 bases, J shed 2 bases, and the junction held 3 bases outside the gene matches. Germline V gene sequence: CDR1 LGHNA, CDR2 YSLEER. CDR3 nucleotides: TGCGCCAGCAGCCAAAACAGGGGCCCCTACAATGAGCAGTTCTTC. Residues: CASSQNRGPYNEQFF.

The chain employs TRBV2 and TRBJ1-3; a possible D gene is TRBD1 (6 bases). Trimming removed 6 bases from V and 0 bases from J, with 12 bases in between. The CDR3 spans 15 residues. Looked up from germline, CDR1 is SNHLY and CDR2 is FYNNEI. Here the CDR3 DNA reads TGTGCCAGCAGGTCCCAGGGGAGCTCTGGAAACACCATATATTTT. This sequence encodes CASRSQGSSGNTIYF.

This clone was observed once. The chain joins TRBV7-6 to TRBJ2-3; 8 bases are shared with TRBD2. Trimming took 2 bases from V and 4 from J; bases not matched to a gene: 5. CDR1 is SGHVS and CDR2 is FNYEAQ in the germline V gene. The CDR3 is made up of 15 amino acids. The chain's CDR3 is CASSLNGRGSDTQYF. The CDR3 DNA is TGTGCCAGCAGCTTAAACGGGAGGGGCTCAGATACGCAGTATTTT.

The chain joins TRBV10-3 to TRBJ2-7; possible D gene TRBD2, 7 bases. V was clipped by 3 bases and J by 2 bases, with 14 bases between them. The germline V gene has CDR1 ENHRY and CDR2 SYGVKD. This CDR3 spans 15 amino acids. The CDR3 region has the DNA TGTGCCATCAGTGACCTGCAGGGGAGGGCCTACGAGCAGTACTTC. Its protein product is CAISDLQGRAYEQYF.

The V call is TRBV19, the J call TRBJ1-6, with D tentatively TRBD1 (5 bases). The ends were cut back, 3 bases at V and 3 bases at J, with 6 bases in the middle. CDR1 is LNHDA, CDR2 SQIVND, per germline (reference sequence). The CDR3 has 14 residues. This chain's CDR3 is CASSIRDYNSPLHF. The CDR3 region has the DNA TGTGCCAGTAGTATCAGGGACTATAATTCACCCCTCCACTTT.

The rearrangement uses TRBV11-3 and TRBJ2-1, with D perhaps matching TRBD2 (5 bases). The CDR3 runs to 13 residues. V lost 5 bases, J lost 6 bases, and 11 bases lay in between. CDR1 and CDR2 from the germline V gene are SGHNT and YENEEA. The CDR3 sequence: CASSLAGRNEQFF. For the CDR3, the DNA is TGTGCCAGCAGCCTTGCGGGCCGCAATGAGCAGTTCTTC.

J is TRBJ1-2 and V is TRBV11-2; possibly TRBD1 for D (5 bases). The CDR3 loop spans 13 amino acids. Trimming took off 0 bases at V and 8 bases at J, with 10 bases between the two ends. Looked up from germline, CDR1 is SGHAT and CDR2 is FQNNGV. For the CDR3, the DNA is TGTGCCAGCAGCTTAGATTATAGGGGAGGCTACACCTTC. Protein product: CASSLDYRGGYTF. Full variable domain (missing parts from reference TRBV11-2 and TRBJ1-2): EAGVAQSPRYKIIEKRQSVAFWCNPISGHATLYWYQQILGQGPKLLIQFQNNGVVDDSQLPKDRFSAERLKGVDSTLKIQPAKLEDSAVYLCASSLDYRGGYTFGSGTRLTVV.

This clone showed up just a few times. In DNA, the CDR3 is TGCGCCAGCAGCTTCTCCGGGACAGAGAATTCACCCCTCCACTTT. Translation gives CASSFSGTENSPLHF. This chain joins TRBV5-1 and TRBJ1-6; 7 bases are shared with TRBD1. Trimming at V came to 2 bases and at J to 7 bases, leaving 6 bases not matched to a gene. The CDR3 is made up of 15 amino acids. Germline V gene sequence: CDR1 SGHRS, CDR2 YFSETQ.

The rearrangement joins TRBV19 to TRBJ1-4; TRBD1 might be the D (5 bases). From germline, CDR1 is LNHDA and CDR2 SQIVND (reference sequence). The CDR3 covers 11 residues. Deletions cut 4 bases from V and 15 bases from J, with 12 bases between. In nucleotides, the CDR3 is TGTGCCAGTAGTACAACAGGAGGGGTGTTTTTT. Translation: CASSTTGGVFF.

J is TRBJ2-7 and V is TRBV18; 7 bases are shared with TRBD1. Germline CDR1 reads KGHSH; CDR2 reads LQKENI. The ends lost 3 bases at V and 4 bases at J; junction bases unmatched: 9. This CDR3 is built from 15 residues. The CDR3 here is CASSPTAGGNYEQYF. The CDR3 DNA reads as TGTGCCAGCTCACCGACAGCAGGGGGAAATTACGAGCAGTACTTC.

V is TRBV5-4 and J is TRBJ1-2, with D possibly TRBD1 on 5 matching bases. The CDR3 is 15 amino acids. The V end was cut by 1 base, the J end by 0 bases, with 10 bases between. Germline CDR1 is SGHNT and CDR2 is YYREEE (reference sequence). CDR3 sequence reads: CASSLLDKANYGYTF. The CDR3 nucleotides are TGTGCCAGCAGCTTGCTGGACAAAGCTAACTATGGCTACACCTTC. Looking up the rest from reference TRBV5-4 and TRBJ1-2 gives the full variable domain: ETGVTQSPTHLIKTRGQQVTLRCSSQSGHNTVSWYQQALGQGPQFIFQYYREEENGRGNFPPRFSGLQFPNYSSELNVNALELDDSALYLCASSLLDKANYGYTFGSGTRLTVV.